What follows are 8 T cell receptor beta chains derived from one specimen sequenced in a study of T cells in localized non-small cell lung cancer. Here immunoSEQ multiplex PCR was the method, and the copy in TCRdb shows in-frame clones only, minus some. The sample has approximately 45,000 clones, about 88% seen once. The sequences come from PBMCs, collected before any cancer treatment. These TCRs come from a man aged 40 to 70 with stage II lung adenocarcinoma.

Only a few counts were recorded for this clone. The gene calls are TRBV13 and TRBJ2-5; D is perhaps TRBD1 (5 bases). V was cut by 1 base and J by 6 bases, with 15 bases left in between. Germline CDR1 PRHDT, CDR2 FYEKMQ (reference sequence). The CDR3 extends over 15 amino acids. The CDR3 is CASSLDRADRKTQYF. In DNA, the CDR3 is TGTGCCAGCAGCTTAGATAGAGCCGACAGAAAGACCCAGTACTTC.

The chain recombines TRBV18 with TRBJ1-1, with a tentative D call TRBD1 (5 bases). V was pared by 2 bases and J by 6 bases, with 13 bases between. The CDR3 is made up of 14 amino acids. Per germline, CDR1 KGHSH and CDR2 LQKENI. The CDR3 nucleotides are TGTGCCAGCTCACCAGGTACGGGGGACTCTGAAGCTTTCTTT. Translating gives CASSPGTGDSEAFF. Together with reference TRBV18 and TRBJ1-1, the CDR3 gives the full variable domain: NAGVMQNPRHLVRRRGQEARLRCSPMKGHSHVYWYRQLPEEGLKFMVYLQKENIIDESGMPKERFSAEFPKEGPSILRIQQVVRGDSAAYFCASSPGTGDSEAFFGQGTRLTVV.

The V gene is TRBV5-1, the J gene TRBJ2-5; D not certain. V lost 4 bases and J lost 4, with 14 bases in between. Germline CDR1 reads SGHRS; CDR2 reads YFSETQ. The CDR3 is made up of 14 amino acids. This chain's CDR3 is CASSLRRVSETQYF. CDR3 nucleotides: TGCGCCAGCAGCCTACGCCGGGTCTCAGAGACCCAGTACTTC.

This clone was observed a few times. The chain combines TRBV30 with TRBJ2-1, with 10 bases that match TRBD1. CDR1 is GTSNPN and CDR2 is SVGIG in the germline V gene (reference sequence). V trimming: 1 base; J trimming: 7 bases; junction bases outside the gene matches: 4. CDR3 length: 14 amino acids. As DNA, the CDR3 is TGTGCCTGGAGTGGGACAGGGGGATGGAATGAGCAGTTCTTC. Its protein is CAWSGTGGWNEQFF.

This clone was seen more than once but under ten times. V and J are TRBV5-4 and TRBJ2-2, with D possibly matching TRBD1 (5 bases). The CDR3 has 13 amino acids. V was cut by 2 bases and J by 5 bases, with 7 bases left in between. The germline gives CDR1 SGHNT, CDR2 YYREEE (reference sequence). The CDR3 DNA sequence: TGTGCCAGCAGCTTACCAGGGACCGGGGAGCTGTTTTTT. This gives the protein CASSLPGTGELFF.

V gene TRBV6-4 combines with J gene TRBJ1-1; no clear D gene. Germline V CDR1 and CDR2: MRHNA, SNTAGT. Trimming cost V 6 bases and J 2 bases, with 10 bases left between them. This CDR3 contains 13 residues. The CDR3 loop reads CASRRALNTEAFF. The CDR3 DNA sequence: TGTGCCAGCAGAAGGGCCCTTAACACTGAAGCTTTCTTT.

The rearrangement uses TRBV2 and TRBJ1-2; D possibly corresponds to TRBD1 (6 bases). This CDR3 spans 13 amino acids. The germline V and J ends were trimmed by 5 bases and 7 bases, with 14 bases remaining between them. CDR1 is SNHLY, CDR2 FYNNEI, per germline. The chain's CDR3 is CASSQQGRRGYTF. CDR3 nucleotide sequence: TGTGCCAGCAGTCAACAGGGCAGGCGTGGCTACACCTTC.

The chain couples TRBV25-1 to TRBJ2-3, with a possible D match to TRBD1 (6 bases). The CDR3 is made up of 15 amino acids. Germline V CDR1 and CDR2: MGHDK, SYGVNS. The V gene lost 3 bases and the J gene lost 2 bases, with 12 bases spanning the gap. CDR3 region: CASSEAGVSTDTQYF. The DNA for the CDR3 is TGTGCCAGCAGTGAGGCAGGGGTGTCCACAGATACGCAGTATTTT.